These 10 T cell receptor beta chains share one sample of origin, sequenced in a study of blood T cell repertoires in COVID-19 (dated by TCRdb to the early 2020s). The library was prepared using the immunoSEQ multiplex PCR assay. TCRdb obtained this table from immuneACCESS and retained in-frame rearrangements with V and J assigned. These tables miss some clones; where compared with another copy, unresolved V genes account for less than half of the shortfall, and the remainder is unexplained. The sample profile shows 50,000 to 70,000 clones; about four fifths of them were found once. In total, the top ten clones hold 8% to 10% of the sample. The sequenced sample consisted of peripheral blood. The receptors were sampled from a man older than 75 with COVID-19, enrolled during active disease.

V gene TRBV29-1 combines with J gene TRBJ1-1; D unresolved. V was pared by 3 bases and J by 0 bases, with 5 bases between. This CDR3 contains 12 residues. The germline CDR1 and CDR2 sequences are SQVTM and ANQGSEA. CDR3 in DNA: TGCAGCGTTGAGCGGGTGAACACTGAAGCTTTCTTT. Translated, it gives CSVERVNTEAFF.

V gene TRBV7-9 combines with J gene TRBJ1-1, with unresolved D. The germline gives CDR1 SEHNR, CDR2 FQNEAQ (reference sequence). With 5 bases removed from V and 0 bases from J, the gap between germline ends came to 7 bases. The CDR3 runs 13 residues. The CDR3 nucleotides read TGTGCCAGCAGCACTCAGGTGAACACTGAAGCTTTCTTT. Translated, it gives CASSTQVNTEAFF.

This chain uses TRBV3-1 (or the pseudogene TRBV3-2) with TRBJ2-1; 10 nucleotides agree with TRBD2. CDR3 length: 17 amino acids. From germline, CDR1 is LGHDT and CDR2 YNNKEL (reference sequence). J gave up 0 bases and V 6 bases, and 8 bases lay outside the gene matches. CDR3: CASRAPSGSNSYNEQFF. In DNA, the CDR3 is TGTGCCAGCAGAGCTCCTAGCGGGAGTAACTCCTACAATGAGCAGTTCTTC.

The chain has TRBV6-6 and TRBJ2-5; D uncertain. V lost 6 bases to trimming and J lost 5 bases, with 10 bases between them. Germline V gene data show CDR1 as MNHNY and CDR2 as SVGAGI (reference sequence). CDR3 size: 12 residues. CDR3 protein: CASSLTRETQYF. The CDR3 nucleotides read TGTGCCAGCAGCCTTACCCGGGAGACCCAGTACTTC.

The chain recombines TRBV3-1 (or the pseudogene TRBV3-2) with TRBJ2-1; 9 positions match TRBD2. The germline gives CDR1 LGHDT, CDR2 YNNKEL (reference sequence). Unmatched junction bases numbered 3, after V lost 0 bases and J lost 3 bases. This CDR3 has 16 residues. This CDR3 reads CASSQELAGVYNEQFF. CDR3 coding DNA: TGTGCCAGCAGCCAAGAATTAGCGGGGGTCTACAATGAGCAGTTCTTC.

This sequence joins TRBV7-2 and TRBJ2-5; 12 bases fit TRBD2. There are 15 residues in the CDR3. CDR1 and CDR2 from the germline V gene are SGHTA and FQGNSA. V was clipped by 5 bases and J by 5 bases; unmatched bases: 6. CDR3 loop: CASSHGLAGLETQYF. The DNA for the CDR3 is TGTGCCAGCAGCCACGGACTAGCGGGGCTGGAGACCCAGTACTTC.

As for this clone: A read error may produce the germline difference seen at one junction end. The chain uses TRBV11-1 and TRBJ1-1, with 8 bases identical to TRBD1. The CDR3 extends over 14 amino acids. CDR1 and CDR2 (germline): SGHAT, FQDESV (reference sequence). The CDR3 region has the DNA TGTGCCAGCAGCCCGACAGGGGAGAACGCTGAAGCTTTCTTT. Its translation is CASSPTGENAEAFF.

This chain connects TRBV14 to TRBJ1-4; D possibly corresponds to TRBD1 (6 bases). V was shortened by 0 bases and J by 8 bases, with 16 bases between the two germline ends. Germline V CDR1 and CDR2: SGHDN, FVKESK. This CDR3 spans 16 amino acids. This CDR3 reads CASSQDPTGLREKLFF. The CDR3 nucleotides are TGTGCCAGCAGCCAAGATCCGACAGGACTTCGGGAAAAACTGTTTTTT.

This chain uses TRBV10-3 with TRBJ1-2; TRBD1 agrees at 9 bases. V lost 2 bases to trimming and J lost 5 bases; unmatched junction nucleotides: 6. In germline, CDR1 is ENHRY, CDR2 SYGVKD. This CDR3 spans 15 amino acids. The CDR3 DNA is TGTGCCATCAGTGAGCCCGCCGGGACAGGGTATGGCTACACCTTC. Its protein product is CAISEPAGTGYGYTF.

This clone appeared once. A read error may account for a junction end that differs from germline. The chain combines TRBV19 with TRBJ2-5; tentatively, D is TRBD1 (6 bases). Per the germline V gene, CDR1 is LNHDA and CDR2 is SQIVND (reference sequence). The CDR3 loop spans 13 amino acids. The chain's CDR3 is CASSRQDQEPQYF. The DNA of the CDR3 is TGTGCCAGTAGTCGACAGGATCAAGAGCCCCAGTACTTC.